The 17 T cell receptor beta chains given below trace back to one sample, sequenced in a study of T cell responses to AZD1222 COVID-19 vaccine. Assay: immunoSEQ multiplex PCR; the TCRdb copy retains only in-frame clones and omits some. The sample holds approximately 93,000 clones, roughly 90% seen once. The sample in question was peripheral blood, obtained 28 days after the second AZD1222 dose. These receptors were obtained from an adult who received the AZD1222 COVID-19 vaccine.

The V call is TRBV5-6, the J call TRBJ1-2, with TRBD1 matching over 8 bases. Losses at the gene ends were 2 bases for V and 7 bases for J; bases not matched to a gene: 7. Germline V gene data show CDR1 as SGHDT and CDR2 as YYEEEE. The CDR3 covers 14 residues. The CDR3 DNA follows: TGTGCCAGCAGCTTAGGTGACAGGGGCTTTGGCTACACCTTC. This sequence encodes CASSLGDRGFGYTF.

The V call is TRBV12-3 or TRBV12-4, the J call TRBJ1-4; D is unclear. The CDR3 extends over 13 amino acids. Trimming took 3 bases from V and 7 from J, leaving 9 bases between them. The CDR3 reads CASSFLSREKLFF. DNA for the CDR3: TGTGCCAGCAGTTTTTTATCGCGTGAAAAACTGTTTTTT.

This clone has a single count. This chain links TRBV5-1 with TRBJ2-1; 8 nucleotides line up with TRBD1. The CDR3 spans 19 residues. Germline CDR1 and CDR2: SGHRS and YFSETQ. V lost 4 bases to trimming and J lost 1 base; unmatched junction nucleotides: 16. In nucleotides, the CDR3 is TGCGCCAGCAGCCTCCCCGGGACAGGCTCGTCTGATTCCTACAATGAGCAGTTCTTC. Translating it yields CASSLPGTGSSDSYNEQFF.

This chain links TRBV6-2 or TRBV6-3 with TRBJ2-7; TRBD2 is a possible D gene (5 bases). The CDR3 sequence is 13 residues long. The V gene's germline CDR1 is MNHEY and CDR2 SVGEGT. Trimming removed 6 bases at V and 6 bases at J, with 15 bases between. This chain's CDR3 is CASSTGELREQYF. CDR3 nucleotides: TGTGCCAGCAGCACCGGGGAATTACGCGAGCAGTACTTC.

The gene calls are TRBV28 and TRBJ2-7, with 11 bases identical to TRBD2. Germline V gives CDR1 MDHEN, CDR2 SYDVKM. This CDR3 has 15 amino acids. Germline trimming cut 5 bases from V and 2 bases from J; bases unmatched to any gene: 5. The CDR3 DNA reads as TGTGCCAGCAGTCCCCGACTAGCGGGGACCTACGAGCAGTACTTC. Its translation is CASSPRLAGTYEQYF. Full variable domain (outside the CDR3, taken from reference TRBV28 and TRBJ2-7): DVKVTQSSRYLVKRTGEKVFLECVQDMDHENMFWYRQDPGLGLRLIYFSYDVKMKEKGDIPEGYSVSREKKERFSLILESASTNQTSMYLCASSPRLAGTYEQYFGPGTRLTVT.

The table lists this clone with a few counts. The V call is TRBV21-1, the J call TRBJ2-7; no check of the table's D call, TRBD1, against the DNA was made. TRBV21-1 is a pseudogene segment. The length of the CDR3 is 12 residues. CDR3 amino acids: CASSKQGYEQYF. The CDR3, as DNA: TGTGCCAGCAGCAAACAGGGGTACGAGCAGTACTTC.

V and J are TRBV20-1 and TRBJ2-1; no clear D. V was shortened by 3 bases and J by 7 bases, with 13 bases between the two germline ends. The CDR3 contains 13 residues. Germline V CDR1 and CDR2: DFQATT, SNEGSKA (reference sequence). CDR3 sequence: CSASQPTWNEQFF. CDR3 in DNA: TGCAGTGCTAGTCAGCCAACTTGGAATGAGCAGTTCTTC.

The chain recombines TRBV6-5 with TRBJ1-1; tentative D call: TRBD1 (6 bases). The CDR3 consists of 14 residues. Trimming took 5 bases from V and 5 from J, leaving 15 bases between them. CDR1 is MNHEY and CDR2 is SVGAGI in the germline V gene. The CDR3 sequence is CASSPTGTWTEAFF. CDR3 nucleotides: TGTGCCAGCAGTCCTACAGGGACCTGGACTGAAGCTTTCTTT.

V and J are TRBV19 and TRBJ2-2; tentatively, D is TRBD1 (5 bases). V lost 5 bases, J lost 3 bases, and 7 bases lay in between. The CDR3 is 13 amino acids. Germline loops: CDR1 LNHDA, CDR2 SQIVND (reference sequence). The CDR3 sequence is CASSQGYTGELFF. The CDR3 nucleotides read TGTGCCAGTAGTCAGGGATACACCGGGGAGCTGTTTTTT.

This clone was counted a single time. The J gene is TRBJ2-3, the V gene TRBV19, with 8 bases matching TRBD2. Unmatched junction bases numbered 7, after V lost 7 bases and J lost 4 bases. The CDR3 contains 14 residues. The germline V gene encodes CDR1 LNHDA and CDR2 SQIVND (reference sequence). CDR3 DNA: TGTGCCAGTAAATATACGGGACTAGCAGATACGCAGTATTTT. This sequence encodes CASKYTGLADTQYF.

CDR3 DNA sequence: TGCAGTGCTAGTGACGGACAGGGGAGCTCCTATAATTCACCCCTCCACTTT. Its translation is CSASDGQGSSYNSPLHF. The gene calls are TRBV20-1 and TRBJ1-6, with 9 positions matching TRBD1. Trimming took 3 bases from V and 0 from J; bases not matched to a gene: 6. This CDR3 spans 17 amino acids. Germline V gene sequence: CDR1 DFQATT, CDR2 SNEGSKA (reference sequence).

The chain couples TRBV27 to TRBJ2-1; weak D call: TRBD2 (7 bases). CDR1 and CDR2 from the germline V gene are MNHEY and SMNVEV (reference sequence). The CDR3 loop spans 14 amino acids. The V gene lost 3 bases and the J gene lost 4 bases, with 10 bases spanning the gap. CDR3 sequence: CASSLGGAYNEQFF. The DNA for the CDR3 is TGTGCCAGCAGTTTGGGGGGGGCGTACAATGAGCAGTTCTTC.

The CDR3 loop is CASWDRVSYGYTF. The CDR3 DNA is TGTGCCAGCTGGGACAGGGTCTCCTATGGCTACACCTTC. The rearrangement links TRBV28 to TRBJ1-2, with TRBD1 matching over 9 bases. The CDR3 loop spans 13 amino acids. V was clipped by 8 bases and J by 4 bases; unmatched bases: 5. Germline CDR1 reads MDHEN; CDR2 reads SYDVKM.

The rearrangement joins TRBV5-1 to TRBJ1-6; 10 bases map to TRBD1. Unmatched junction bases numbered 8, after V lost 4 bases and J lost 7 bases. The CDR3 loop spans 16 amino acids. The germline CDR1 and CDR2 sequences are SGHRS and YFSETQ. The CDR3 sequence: CASSLSPDRGNSPLHF. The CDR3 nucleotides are TGCGCCAGCAGCCTATCACCGGACAGGGGGAATTCACCCCTCCACTTT.

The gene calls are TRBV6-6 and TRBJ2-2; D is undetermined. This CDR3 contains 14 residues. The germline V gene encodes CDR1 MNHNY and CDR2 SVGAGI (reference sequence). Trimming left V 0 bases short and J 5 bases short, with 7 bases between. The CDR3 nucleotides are TGTGCCAGCAGTTACTCGGAGAAGACCGGGGAGCTGTTTTTT. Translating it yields CASSYSEKTGELFF.

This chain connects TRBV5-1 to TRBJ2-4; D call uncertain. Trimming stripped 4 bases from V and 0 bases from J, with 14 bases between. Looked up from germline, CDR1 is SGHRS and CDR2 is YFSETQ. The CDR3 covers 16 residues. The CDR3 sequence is CASSLDGQKAKNIQYF. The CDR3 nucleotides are TGCGCCAGCAGCCTAGACGGGCAGAAAGCCAAAAACATTCAGTACTTC.

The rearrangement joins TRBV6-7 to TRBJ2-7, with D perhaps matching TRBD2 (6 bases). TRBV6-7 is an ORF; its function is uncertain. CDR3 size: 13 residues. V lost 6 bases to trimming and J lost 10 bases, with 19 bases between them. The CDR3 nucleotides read TGTGCCAGCAGAATCACCGGGAGACTAACCCAGTACTTC. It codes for CASRITGRLTQYF.